This section outlines one TCR beta chain sequence together with its context. Its specific antigen is unknown. No base quality information exists; no much larger clone differs at one position. The immunoSEQ Assay, a bias-controlled multiplex PCR, was used to amplify TCRbeta CDR3 regions from genomic DNA. In the authors' own workflow: Nucleated cell counts per sample were estimated from amplification of reference gene primers within the assay. Sequence reads were collapsed and filtered to measure the absolute abundance of every unique TCRbeta CDR3 rearrangement. For each sample, productive Simpson clonality was calculated as the square root of Simpson's diversity index across productive rearrangements. Imported from immuneACCESS, the table was reduced by TCRdb to in-frame sequences with V and J called. These copies leave out some clones; in studies compared against another copy, an unresolved V gene accounts for under half, and the cause of the remainder is not known. That table is the source of V, J and clone size, and D and trimming were worked out from the DNA. Counted in this sample were about 270,000 clones; 80% to 90% of them appeared once. The biggest ten clones account for about 4% of the sample.

Trimming leaves V shorter by 3 bases and J shorter by 8 bases, with the junction holding 9 bases beyond the gene matches. CDR3 length: 14 amino acids, cysteine to phenylalanine. Just CDR3 DNA is preserved here, 42 bases in frame from base 1. The germline V gene supplies CDR1 MDHEN and CDR2 SYDVKM. This entry belongs to a study of blood T cell repertoires in COVID-19 (TCRdb year 2020). For context, the study as a whole: Samples from collaborators originated in the United States, Italy and Spain and spanned both the acute and convalescent phases of COVID-19. Samples were obtained from the ongoing ImmuneRACE study (first 160 participants) and from 1,254 subjects provided by 6 global collaborators. The dataset comprised deeply sampled blood TCRbeta repertoires from subjects exposed to, actively infected with, or recovered from COVID-19. A freely available public database, intended as a resource for researchers studying the immune response to SARS-CoV-2, is where the repertoires were released. The material from the prospective study consisted of cDNA or gDNA derived from T cells, B-cell-depleted T cells, or PBMCs. Where HLA class I and class II types were available, the types were taken from metadata supplied by the sample provider, not from assay-based typing. Nearly every sample came with metadata listing a de-identified subject ID, COVID-19 status, age in years and sex. What the work shows at the level of the full study, not this receptor alone: The amount of clinical and demographic metadata varied by source and participant and was provided uncurated.

Participants in the prospective study were enrolled through a virtual design, were aged roughly 18 to 95 years, and lived in roughly 25 United States geographic areas. In the prospective study, participants were assigned to cohorts based on the clinical history participants reported in a screening survey and a study questionnaire. In the prospective study, whole blood, serum and a nasopharyngeal or oropharyngeal swab were collected from each participant by mobile phlebotomists. Prospective study participants could optionally give additional blood draws and questionnaires over an approximately 2-month period. Before DNA extraction, prospective study blood samples were shipped either frozen or at room temperature.

The source of this sequence is a woman between 25 and 40 years old with acute COVID-19. The chain is assembled from TRBV28 and TRBJ1-2; 7 bases in the middle match TRBD1. Sequencing was performed on PBMCs or T cells enriched from blood (not recorded which). This receptor has the CDR3 CASSFKRQGEGYTF. The DNA sequence follows: TGTGCCAGCAGTTTTAAACGGCAGGGGGAAGGCTACACCTTC.